The 12 T cell receptor beta chains listed next were all sequenced from one sample in a study of PD-1 blockade in classical Hodgkin lymphoma. The sample's time point: newly diagnosed, previously untreated cHL patient sample. Purified CD4+ T cells were obtained from thawed PBMCs through magnetic negative selection. The data were produced by immunoSEQ multiplex PCR, yet TCRdb's version contains in-frame clones alone and is incomplete. This sample has more than 15,000 clones; over 80% occur once, and the top ten carry 0.51%. Sequences were obtained from CD4+ T cells from blood. The receptors were sampled from a human donor with classical Hodgkin lymphoma.

The chain employs TRBV25-1 and TRBJ2-2; unclear D gene. V lost 6 bases and J 1 base, leaving 3 bases between the germline ends. This CDR3 comprises 12 residues. The germline CDR1 and CDR2 sequences are MGHDK and SYGVNS. CDR3 in DNA: TGTGCCAGCAGAGTGAACACCGGGGAGCTGTTTTTT. This codes for CASRVNTGELFF.

The chain couples TRBV5-1 to TRBJ2-7, with D unclear. The CDR3 is 11 residues long. CDR1 SGHRS and CDR2 YFSETQ come from the germline V gene. Trimming left V 3 bases short and J 3 bases short, with 4 bases between. The chain's CDR3 is CASSWDYEQYF. Here the CDR3 DNA reads TGCGCCAGCAGCTGGGACTACGAGCAGTACTTC.

The chain uses TRBV28 and TRBJ2-7; D may be TRBD2 (5 bases). Trimming pared 8 bases from V and 3 bases from J, leaving 8 bases between. Germline loops: CDR1 MDHEN, CDR2 SYDVKM. This CDR3 is built from 11 residues. In nucleotides, the CDR3 is TGTGCCAGCGAGGGTGTCTACGAGCAGTACTTC. Its protein product is CASEGVYEQYF.

The chain joins TRBV28 to TRBJ1-5; tentatively, D is TRBD1 (5 bases). CDR1 is MDHEN, CDR2 SYDVKM, per germline. The CDR3 is 13 residues long. V lost 3 bases and J lost 5, with 8 bases in between. CDR3 residues: CASSFRGYQPQHF. In DNA, the CDR3 is TGTGCCAGCAGTTTTAGGGGTTATCAGCCCCAGCATTTT.

The genes are TRBV7-9 and TRBJ1-1; TRBD1 might be the D (5 bases). The V and J ends lost 4 bases and 0 bases respectively, with 9 bases between them. Germline V CDR1 and CDR2: SEHNR, FQNEAQ (reference sequence). The CDR3 is 14 residues long. CDR3 DNA: TGTGCCAGCAGCTCCCGACAGATGAACACTGAAGCTTTCTTT. Its translation is CASSSRQMNTEAFF.

V and J are TRBV25-1 and TRBJ2-2, with 9 bases fitting TRBD2. From germline, CDR1 is MGHDK and CDR2 SYGVNS. The CDR3 consists of 17 residues. V lost 1 base to trimming and J lost 6 bases; unmatched junction nucleotides: 9. The CDR3 nucleotides are TGTGCCAGCAGTGAATCGGTGGGGACTAGCTCCCCCGGGGAGCTGTTTTTT. Amino acids: CASSESVGTSSPGELFF.

This chain links TRBV5-1 with TRBJ1-1; tentative D call: TRBD1 (5 bases). V was trimmed by 8 bases and J by 0 bases, leaving 11 bases between them. CDR1 and CDR2 from the germline V gene are SGHRS and YFSETQ. The CDR3 has 13 amino acids. CDR3 sequence (DNA): TGCGCCAGGAGCCAGGGCCTGAACACTGAAGCTTTCTTT. This codes for CARSQGLNTEAFF.

This clone was counted once. The chain carries TRBV5-4 and TRBJ2-1; TRBD2 agrees at 7 bases. Germline CDR1 is SGHNT and CDR2 is YYREEE (reference sequence). J gave up 5 bases and V 2 bases, and 4 bases lay outside the gene matches. This CDR3 region has 14 residues. The CDR3 DNA sequence: TGTGCCAGCAGCTTTGGGACTACAAACAATGAGCAGTTCTTC. It translates to CASSFGTTNNEQFF.

The genes are TRBV18 and TRBJ1-1; D is ambiguous. V lost 8 bases and J lost 1, with 14 bases in between. Germline V lookup: CDR1 KGHSH, CDR2 LQKENI. This CDR3 is 14 amino acids long. CDR3 amino acids: CASQAGLGNTEAFF. The CDR3 coding sequence is TGTGCCAGCCAGGCAGGTCTCGGGAACACTGAAGCTTTCTTT.

The chain employs TRBV5-1 and TRBJ1-1; maybe TRBD1 (5 bases). V was pared by 2 bases and J by 5 bases, with 13 bases between. The germline V gene has CDR1 SGHRS and CDR2 YFSETQ. The CDR3 has 14 amino acids. In DNA form, the CDR3 reads TGCGCCAGCAGCTTAGCGGGGGGAGGAACTGAAGCTTTCTTT. Its protein product is CASSLAGGGTEAFF.

The gene calls are TRBV6-5 and TRBJ1-3; D gene unclear. This CDR3 comprises 14 residues. From germline, CDR1 is MNHEY and CDR2 SVGAGI. With 5 bases removed from V and 1 base from J, the gap between germline ends came to 9 bases. The DNA for the CDR3 is TGTGCCAGCAGTGGTCTCGAGTCTGGAAACACCATATATTTT. It encodes CASSGLESGNTIYF.

CDR3 sequence reads: CASRGLAGDEQFF. For the CDR3, the DNA is TGTGCCAGCAGGGGACTAGCGGGGGATGAGCAGTTCTTC. The gene calls are TRBV25-1 and TRBJ2-1; 14 bases agree with TRBD2. The V segment lost 6 bases and the J segment 8 bases; nucleotides outside the gene matches: 0. This CDR3 is 13 amino acids long. CDR1 is MGHDK and CDR2 is SYGVNS in the germline V gene. The variable domain in full, with the rest retrieved from reference TRBV25-1 and TRBJ2-1, is EADIYQTPRYLVIGTGKKITLECSQTMGHDKMYWYQQDPGMELHLIHYSYGVNSTEKGDLSSESTVSRIRTEHFPLTLESARPSHTSQYLCASRGLAGDEQFFGPGTRLTVL.